Below, 14 T cell receptor beta chains from the same sample are listed, as sequenced in a study of cytomegalovirus exposure and HLA in healthy donors. Profiled with immunoSEQ multiplex PCR; TCRdb holds only in-frame clones, not every one. The sample contains over 85,000 clones, roughly 95% of which appear only once. Sequenced material: PBMCs. The receptor set was obtained from a woman between 18 and 30 years old in good health and CMV-seronegative.

This clone has a single count. The J gene is TRBJ1-2, the V gene TRBV5-4; tentatively, D is TRBD1 (6 bases). The V end lost 1 base, the J end lost 8 bases, and 9 bases lay between the germline ends. This CDR3 has 12 residues. CDR1 is SGHNT, CDR2 YYREEE, per germline (reference sequence). The CDR3 coding sequence is TGTGCCAGCAGCTTGTGGACAGTCGGCTACACCTTC. This encodes CASSLWTVGYTF.

The J gene is TRBJ2-2, the V gene TRBV11-2; TRBD2 agrees at 9 bases. The CDR3 is 15 residues long. Trimming took 5 bases from V and 2 from J; bases not matched to a gene: 3. Germline V CDR1 and CDR2: SGHAT, FQNNGV. CDR3: CASSPSGTNTGELFF. The CDR3 DNA is TGTGCCAGCAGCCCTAGCGGGACCAACACCGGGGAGCTGTTTTTT.

The gene calls are TRBV7-2 and TRBJ2-7, with D possibly matching TRBD2 (6 bases). The CDR3 spans 12 residues. Trimming took 6 bases from V and 7 from J, leaving 13 bases between them. Germline loops: CDR1 SGHTA, CDR2 FQGNSA. The CDR3 loop reads CASSLATEEQYF. The CDR3 DNA is TGTGCCAGCAGTCTAGCGACGGAAGAGCAGTACTTC.

This clone was seen a single time. The chain has TRBV18 and TRBJ1-2; D gene uncertain. Per the germline V gene, CDR1 is KGHSH and CDR2 is LQKENI. Between the trimmed V and J ends, which lost 3 bases and 2 bases, there was a span of 7 bases. The CDR3 is 13 residues long. CDR3 nucleotides: TGTGCCAGCTCACCTGAGGGCAACTATGGCTACACCTTC. Its translation is CASSPEGNYGYTF. Full variable domain (missing parts from reference TRBV18 and TRBJ1-2): NAGVMQNPRHLVRRRGQEARLRCSPMKGHSHVYWYRQLPEEGLKFMVYLQKENIIDESGMPKERFSAEFPKEGPSILRIQQVVRGDSAAYFCASSPEGNYGYTFGSGTRLTVV.

This chain uses TRBV7-9 with TRBJ1-1; weak D call: TRBD1 (6 bases). The V gene lost 4 bases and the J gene lost 5 bases, with 11 bases spanning the gap. This CDR3 has 13 amino acids. Germline V gives CDR1 SEHNR, CDR2 FQNEAQ (reference sequence). CDR3 DNA sequence: TGTGCCAGCAGCTACAAACAGGGAACTGAAGCTTTCTTT. Amino acid sequence: CASSYKQGTEAFF.

This CDR3 is CASSLVLLAEQFF. In nucleotides, the CDR3 is TGTGCCAGCAGCTTAGTTCTCTTAGCTGAGCAGTTCTTC. This sequence joins TRBV11-3 and TRBJ2-1; D not certain. V lost 1 base, J lost 9 bases, and 10 bases lay in between. The CDR3 totals 13 residues. Germline V gives CDR1 SGHNT, CDR2 YENEEA.

The chain uses TRBV5-1 and TRBJ2-5; 9 bases match TRBD1. Per the germline V gene, CDR1 is SGHRS and CDR2 is YFSETQ. This CDR3 has 14 amino acids. Germline trimming cut 1 base from V and 4 bases from J; bases unmatched to any gene: 2. The DNA for the CDR3 is TGCGCCAGCAGCTTGATGACAGGGGGAGAGACCCAGTACTTC. Encoded protein: CASSLMTGGETQYF.

This CDR3 is CASSLQTGTGELFF. The CDR3 DNA sequence: TGTGCCAGCAGCCTCCAGACGGGGACCGGGGAGCTGTTTTTT. The gene calls are TRBV4-2 and TRBJ2-2; D perhaps matches TRBD2 (5 bases). Deletions cut 4 bases from V and 5 bases from J, with 11 bases between. The CDR3 totals 14 residues. Germline V gene data show CDR1 as LGHNA and CDR2 as YNFKEQ.

The chain joins TRBV7-2 to TRBJ1-4; TRBD1 matches at 7 bases. CDR3 length: 15 amino acids. Unmatched junction bases numbered 11, after V lost 5 bases and J lost 8 bases. The germline V gene encodes CDR1 SGHTA and CDR2 FQGNSA. DNA for the CDR3: TGTGCCAGCAGCACCCGACAGGGAGTAAGGGAAAAACTGTTTTTT. It is translated as CASSTRQGVREKLFF.

The gene calls are TRBV19 and TRBJ1-2, with TRBD1 matching over 7 bases. CDR3 length: 14 residues. CDR1 is LNHDA, CDR2 SQIVND, per germline (reference sequence). J lost 4 bases, V lost 6 bases, and 8 bases had no gene match. CDR3 nucleotide sequence: TGTGCCAGTAGAGAAGGGGGCCCTGGCTATGGCTACACCTTC. Protein product: CASREGGPGYGYTF.

The gene calls are TRBV5-6 and TRBJ1-1; 11 nucleotides line up with TRBD1. Germline V gene data show CDR1 as SGHDT and CDR2 as YYEEEE. V was clipped by 3 bases and J by 4 bases; unmatched bases: 5. The CDR3 sequence is 15 residues long. As DNA, the CDR3 is TGTGCCAGCAGCTGGGGGACAGGGGGAAGCACTGAAGCTTTCTTT. Protein sequence: CASSWGTGGSTEAFF.

There are a few counts of this clone. The chain couples TRBV6-5 to TRBJ2-7; 10 nucleotides match TRBD2. Germline CDR1 reads MNHEY; CDR2 reads SVGAGI. Trimming cost V 6 bases and J 6 bases; bases outside gene matches: 8. The CDR3 has 14 amino acids. CDR3 in amino acids: CASRLGLASSEQYF. CDR3 nucleotides: TGTGCCAGCAGACTGGGACTAGCGTCGAGCGAGCAGTACTTC.

The chain has TRBV10-3 and TRBJ2-7; D possibly corresponds to TRBD1 (5 bases). The CDR3 is 14 amino acids. Germline CDR1 ENHRY, CDR2 SYGVKD. Trimming shortened V by 5 bases and J by 5 bases, and 16 bases separated the two germline ends. CDR3 in DNA: TGTGCCATCAGTTCAGGGTCTCAAGAGAACGAGCAGTACTTC. Translation gives CAISSGSQENEQYF.

The J gene is TRBJ2-7, the V gene TRBV5-4; 8 positions agree with TRBD1. The CDR3 is 15 residues long. Trimming removed 0 bases from V and 0 bases from J; junction bases left unmatched: 2. CDR1 is SGHNT and CDR2 is YYREEE in the germline V gene (reference sequence). This CDR3 reads CASSLGTGNSYEQYF. The CDR3 nucleotides are TGTGCCAGCAGCTTGGGGACAGGGAACTCCTACGAGCAGTACTTC.